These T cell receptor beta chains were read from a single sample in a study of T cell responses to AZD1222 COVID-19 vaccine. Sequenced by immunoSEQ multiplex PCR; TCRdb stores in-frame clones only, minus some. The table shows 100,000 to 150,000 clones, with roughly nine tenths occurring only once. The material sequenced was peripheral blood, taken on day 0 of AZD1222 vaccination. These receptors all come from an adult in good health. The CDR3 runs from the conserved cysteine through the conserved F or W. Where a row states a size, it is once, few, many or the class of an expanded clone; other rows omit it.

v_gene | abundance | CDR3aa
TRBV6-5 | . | CASSYSQQPPGNTIYF
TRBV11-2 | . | CASSSPLTDFAEQYF
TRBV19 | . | CASTDRSRNTIYF
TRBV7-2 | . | CASSLTRGEETQYF
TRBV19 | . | CASSIGGTGMQETQYF
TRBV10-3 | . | CATSRGYEQYF
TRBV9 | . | CASSVGQGGGYEQYF
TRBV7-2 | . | CASSLAAWGGGEQYF
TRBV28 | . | CASSFLGEKLFF
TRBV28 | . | CASSNPRGKGYNEQFF
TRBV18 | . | CASSPETGSNQPQHF
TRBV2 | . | CASFAAMNTEAFF
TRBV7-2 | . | CASSPFSINEQFF
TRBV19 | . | CASSAPGHPSYEQYF
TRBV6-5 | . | CASSAGSEETQYF
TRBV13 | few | CASSLAPDREGYEQYF
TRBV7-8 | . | CASSFRDYGYTF
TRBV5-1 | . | CASSERSGTQTQYF
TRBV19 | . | CASSIDLWNPNTIYF